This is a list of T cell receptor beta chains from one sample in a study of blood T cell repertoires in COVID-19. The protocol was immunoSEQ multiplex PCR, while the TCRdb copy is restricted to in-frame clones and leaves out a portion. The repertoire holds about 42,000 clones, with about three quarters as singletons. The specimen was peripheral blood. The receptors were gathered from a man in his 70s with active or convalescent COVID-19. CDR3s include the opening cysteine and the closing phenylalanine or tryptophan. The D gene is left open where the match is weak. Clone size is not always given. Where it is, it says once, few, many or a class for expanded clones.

CASSLGGGSTEAFF,TGTGCCAGCAGCCTAGGGGGCGGAAGCACTGAAGCTTTCTTT,TRBD1,NA,TRBJ1-1,TRBV7-9,14
CASSHPTGYNEQFF,TGTGCCAGTAGTCACCCGACAGGGTACAATGAGCAGTTCTTC,TRBD1,NA,TRBJ2-1,TRBV19,14
CASSIVLSGGSGANVLTF,TGTGCCAGTAGTATAGTCCTCTCCGGGGGCTCTGGGGCCAACGTCCTGACTTTC,NA,NA,TRBJ2-6,TRBV19,18
CASSDRGTQETQYF,TGTGCCAGCAGTGACCGGGGTACACAAGAGACCCAGTACTTC,NA,few,TRBJ2-5,TRBV2,14
CASSSEGGSGNTIYF,TGCGCCAGCAGCTCCGAAGGGGGTTCTGGAAACACCATATATTTT,NA,NA,TRBJ1-3,TRBV5-1,15
CASTAPGTDTQYF,TGTGCCAGTACGGCTCCCGGGACAGATACGCAGTATTTT,NA,NA,TRBJ2-3,TRBV25-1,13
CASSLRDNYGYTF,TGTGCCAGCAGCTTGCGGGATAACTATGGCTACACCTTC,NA,NA,TRBJ1-2,TRBV5-5,13
CASRAPSTDTQYF,TGTGCCAGCAGGGCCCCCAGCACAGATACGCAGTATTTT,NA,NA,TRBJ2-3,TRBV6-6,13
CASSLGTGGRETQYF,TGCGCCAGCAGCTTAGGGACAGGGGGAAGAGAGACCCAGTACTTC,TRBD1,once,TRBJ2-5,TRBV5-1,15
CASSFQSVSSAEQYF,TGTGCCAGCAGCTTTCAAAGCGTGTCTTCCGCCGAGCAGTACTTC,NA,NA,TRBJ2-7,TRBV6-5,15
CASSHTPGLAGGPALQTQYF,TGCGCCAGCAGCCACACCCCGGGACTAGCGGGGGGGCCGGCGTTACAGACCCAGTACTTC,TRBD2,NA,TRBJ2-5,TRBV4-1,20
CASSIGDSYNSPLHF,TGTGCCAGCAGCATAGGGGACTCCTATAATTCACCCCTCCACTTT,NA,NA,TRBJ1-6,TRBV6-5,15
CASSLVATPSIQYF,TGTGCCAGCAGCTTAGTTGCTACCCCTAGCATTCAGTACTTC,NA,NA,TRBJ2-4,TRBV11-3,14
CAIRSVGQASSGNTIYF,TGTGCCATCAGGAGCGTGGGACAGGCTAGCTCTGGAAACACCATATATTTT,TRBD1,few,TRBJ1-3,TRBV10-3,17
CASSSQGMDYGYTF,TGTGCCAGCAGTTCACAGGGGATGGACTATGGCTACACCTTC,TRBD1,once,TRBJ1-2,TRBV6-5,14
CASRPRGGSRQNNEQFF,TGCGCCAGCCGCCCTCGCGGGGGATCCCGACAAAACAATGAGCAGTTCTTC,TRBD2,few,TRBJ2-1,TRBV5-1,17
CASSHEENTEAFF,TGTGCCAGCAGCCACGAGGAGAACACTGAAGCTTTCTTT,NA,NA,TRBJ1-1,TRBV6-5,13
CASSLTSGGYNEQFF,TGTGCCAGCAGCTTAACTAGCGGGGGCTACAATGAGCAGTTCTTC,TRBD2,NA,TRBJ2-1,TRBV5-4,15
CASTDRGLRGTEAFF,TGTGCCAGCACGGACAGGGGGCTTAGGGGCACTGAAGCTTTCTTT,TRBD1,NA,TRBJ1-1,TRBV2,15
CASSSGAPNEKLFF,TGTGCCAGTAGTAGCGGGGCTCCTAATGAAAAACTGTTTTTT,NA,NA,TRBJ1-4,TRBV19,14
CASSPPSGASYNEQFF,TGTGCCAGCTCACCCCCTAGCGGGGCCTCCTACAATGAGCAGTTCTTC,TRBD2,NA,TRBJ2-1,TRBV18,16
CASSLESTGNSPLHF,TGCGCCAGCAGCTTGGAGTCTACAGGTAATTCACCCCTCCACTTT,NA,once,TRBJ1-6,TRBV5-1,15
CASSTGGVPEAFF,TGTGCCAGCTCCACCGGGGGGGTGCCTGAAGCTTTCTTT,NA,NA,TRBJ1-1,TRBV18,13
CASMRNEQFF,TGTGCCAGCATGCGGAATGAGCAGTTCTTC,NA,once,TRBJ2-1,TRBV2,10
CASSYSKEQPQHF,TGTGCCAGCAGTTACTCGAAGGAGCAGCCCCAGCATTTT,NA,NA,TRBJ1-5,TRBV6-5,13
CASSERESYGYTF,TGTGCCAGCAGTGAACGAGAGTCCTATGGCTACACCTTC,NA,NA,TRBJ1-2,TRBV25-1,13
CASSYTKGGAFF,TGTGCCAGCAGCTACACCAAAGGGGGAGCTTTCTTT,NA,NA,TRBJ1-1,TRBV7-9,12
CASSLGPAYEQYF,TGTGCCAGCAGCCTGGGGCCCGCCTACGAGCAGTACTTC,NA,few,TRBJ2-7,TRBV11-2,13
CASSLAGHFSGNTIYF,TGTGCCAGCAGCCTAGCGGGACACTTCTCTGGAAACACCATATATTTT,NA,NA,TRBJ1-3,TRBV7-3,16
CASSFAGIQYF,TGTGCCAGCAGTTTTGCGGGCATTCAGTACTTC,NA,NA,TRBJ2-4,TRBV12-3/TRBV12-4,11
CASSPAQQVYGYTF,TGTGCCAGCTCACCAGCACAGCAGGTTTATGGCTACACCTTC,NA,few,TRBJ1-2,TRBV18,14
CASSGTQNTEAFF,TGCGCCAGCAGCGGGACACAAAACACTGAAGCTTTCTTT,NA,once,TRBJ1-1,TRBV5-1,13
CASSPIRDSRKDTQYF,TGTGCCAGCAGCCCAATTCGGGACAGTAGAAAAGATACGCAGTATTTT,TRBD1,NA,TRBJ2-3,TRBV7-9,16
CASSYSDTGYEQYF,TGTGCCAGCAGTTACTCCGATACGGGCTACGAGCAGTACTTC,NA,NA,TRBJ2-7,TRBV6-6,14
CAWSASGGETQYF,TGTGCCTGGAGTGCTAGCGGGGGAGAGACCCAGTACTTC,TRBD2,NA,TRBJ2-5,TRBV30,13
CASSVQTGVTGYTF,TGTGCCAGCAGTGTACAGACAGGGGTTACGGGCTACACCTTC,TRBD1,NA,TRBJ1-2,TRBV27,14
CASSSRLGVEAFF,TGCGCCAGCAGCTCCCGGCTAGGGGTTGAAGCTTTCTTT,NA,NA,TRBJ1-1,TRBV5-1,13
CATTENTEAFF,TGTGCCACTACAGAGAACACTGAAGCTTTCTTT,NA,NA,TRBJ1-1,TRBV10-3,11
CASRGSGQGAYYGYTF,TGTGCCAGCAGGGGGTCGGGACAGGGGGCCTACTATGGCTACACCTTC,TRBD1,NA,TRBJ1-2,TRBV27,16
CASRVGVNQPQHF,TGTGCCAGCAGAGTAGGGGTCAATCAGCCCCAGCATTTT,NA,NA,TRBJ1-5,TRBV28,13
CASGLLRPGYSNQPQHF,TGTGCTAGTGGTTTACTTCGTCCAGGGTATAGCAATCAGCCCCAGCATTTT,NA,NA,TRBJ1-5,TRBV12-5,17
CAWSLTNYGYTF,TGTGCCTGGAGTTTAACTAACTATGGCTACACCTTC,NA,NA,TRBJ1-2,TRBV30,12
CALGRFLSYGYTF,TGTGCCCTAGGCCGCTTCTTGAGCTATGGCTACACCTTC,NA,many,TRBJ1-2,TRBV7-9,13